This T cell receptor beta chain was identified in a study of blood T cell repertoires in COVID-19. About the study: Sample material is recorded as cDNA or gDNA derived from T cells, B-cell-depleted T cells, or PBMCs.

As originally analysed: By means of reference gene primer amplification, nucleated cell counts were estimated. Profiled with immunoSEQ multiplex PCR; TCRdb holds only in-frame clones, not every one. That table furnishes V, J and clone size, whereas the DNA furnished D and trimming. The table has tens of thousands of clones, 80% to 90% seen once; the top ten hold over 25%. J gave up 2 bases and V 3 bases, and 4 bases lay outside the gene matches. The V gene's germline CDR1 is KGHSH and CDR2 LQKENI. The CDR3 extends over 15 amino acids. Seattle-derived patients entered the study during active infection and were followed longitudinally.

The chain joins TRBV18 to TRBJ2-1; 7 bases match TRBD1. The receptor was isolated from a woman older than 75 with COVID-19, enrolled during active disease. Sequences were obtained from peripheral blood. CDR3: CASSPTGNTYNEQFF. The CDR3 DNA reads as TGTGCCAGCTCACCGACAGGGAACACCTACAATGAGCAGTTCTTC.